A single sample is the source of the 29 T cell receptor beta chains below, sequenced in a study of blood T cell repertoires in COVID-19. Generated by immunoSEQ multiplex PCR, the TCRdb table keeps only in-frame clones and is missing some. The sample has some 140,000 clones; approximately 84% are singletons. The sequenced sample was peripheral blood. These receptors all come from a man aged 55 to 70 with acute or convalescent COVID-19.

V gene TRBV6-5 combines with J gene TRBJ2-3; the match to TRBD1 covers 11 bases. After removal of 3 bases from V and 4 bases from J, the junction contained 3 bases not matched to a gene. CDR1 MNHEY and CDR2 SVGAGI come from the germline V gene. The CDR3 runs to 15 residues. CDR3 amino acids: CASSYSGQGADTQYF. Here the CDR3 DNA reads TGTGCCAGCAGTTATTCGGGACAGGGGGCAGATACGCAGTATTTT.

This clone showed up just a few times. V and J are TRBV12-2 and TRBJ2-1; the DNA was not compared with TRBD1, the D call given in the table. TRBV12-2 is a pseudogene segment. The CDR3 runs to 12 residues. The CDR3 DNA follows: TGTGCAAGTCGCGAAGAGACCCAGGGGGAGTTCTTC. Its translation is CASREETQGEFF.

Here the CDR3 reads CASSGGGNEQFF. CDR3 nucleotides: TGTGCCAGCAGTGGCGGGGGCAATGAGCAGTTCTTC. V usage is TRBV6-4 and J usage is TRBJ2-1; 7 bases are shared with TRBD2. CDR1 and CDR2 from the germline V gene are MRHNA and SNTAGT. V was clipped by 4 bases and J by 6 bases; unmatched bases: 0. There are 12 residues in the CDR3.

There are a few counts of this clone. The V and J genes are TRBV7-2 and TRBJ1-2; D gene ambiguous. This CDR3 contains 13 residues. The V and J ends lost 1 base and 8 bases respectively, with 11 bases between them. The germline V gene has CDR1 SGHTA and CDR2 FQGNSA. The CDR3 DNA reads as TGTGCCAGCAGCTTAGGGCCTGCGGGGGGCTACACCTTC. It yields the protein CASSLGPAGGYTF. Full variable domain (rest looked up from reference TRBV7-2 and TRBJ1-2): GAGVSQSPSNKVTEKGKDVELRCDPISGHTALYWYRQSLGQGLEFLIYFQGNSAPDKSGLPSDRFSAERTGGSVSTLTIQRTQQEDSAVYLCASSLGPAGGYTFGSGTRLTVV.

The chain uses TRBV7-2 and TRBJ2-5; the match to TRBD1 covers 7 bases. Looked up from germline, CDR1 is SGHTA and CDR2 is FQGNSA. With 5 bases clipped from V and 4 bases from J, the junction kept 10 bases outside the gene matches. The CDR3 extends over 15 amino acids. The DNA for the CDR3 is TGTGCCAGCAGCCCAAGACAGGGTCTAGGAGAGACCCAGTACTTC. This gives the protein CASSPRQGLGETQYF.

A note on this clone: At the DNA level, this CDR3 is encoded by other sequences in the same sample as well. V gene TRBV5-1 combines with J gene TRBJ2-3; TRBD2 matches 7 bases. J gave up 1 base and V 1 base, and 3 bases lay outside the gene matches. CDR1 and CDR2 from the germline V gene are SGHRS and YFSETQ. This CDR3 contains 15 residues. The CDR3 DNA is TGCGCCAGCAGCTTGACCACTAGCGGCACAGATACGCAGTATTTT. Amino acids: CASSLTTSGTDTQYF.

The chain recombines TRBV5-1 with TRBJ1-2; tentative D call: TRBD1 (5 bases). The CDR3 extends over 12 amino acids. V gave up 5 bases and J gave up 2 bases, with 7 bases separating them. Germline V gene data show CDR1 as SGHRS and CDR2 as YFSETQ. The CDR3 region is CASSDRNYGYTF. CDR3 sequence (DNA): TGCGCCAGCAGTGACAGAAACTATGGCTACACCTTC.

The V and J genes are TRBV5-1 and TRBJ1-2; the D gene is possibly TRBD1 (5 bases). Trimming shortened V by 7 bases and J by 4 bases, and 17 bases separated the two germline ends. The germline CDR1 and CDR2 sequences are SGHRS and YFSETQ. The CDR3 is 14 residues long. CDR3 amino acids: CASAREGQPYGYTF. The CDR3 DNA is TGCGCCAGCGCTAGGGAGGGGCAACCCTATGGCTACACCTTC.

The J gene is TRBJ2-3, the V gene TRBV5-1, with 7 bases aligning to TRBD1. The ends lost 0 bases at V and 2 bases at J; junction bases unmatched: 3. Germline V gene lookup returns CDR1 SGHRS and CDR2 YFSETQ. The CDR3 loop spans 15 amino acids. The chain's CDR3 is CASSLEDRHTDTQYF. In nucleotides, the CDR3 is TGCGCCAGCAGCTTGGAGGACAGGCACACAGATACGCAGTATTTT. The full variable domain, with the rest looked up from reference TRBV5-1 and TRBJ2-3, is KAGVTQTPRYLIKTRGQQVTLSCSPISGHRSVSWYQQTPGQGLQFLFEYFSETQRNKGNFPGRFSGRQFSNSRSEMNVSTLELGDSALYLCASSLEDRHTDTQYFGPGTRLTVL.

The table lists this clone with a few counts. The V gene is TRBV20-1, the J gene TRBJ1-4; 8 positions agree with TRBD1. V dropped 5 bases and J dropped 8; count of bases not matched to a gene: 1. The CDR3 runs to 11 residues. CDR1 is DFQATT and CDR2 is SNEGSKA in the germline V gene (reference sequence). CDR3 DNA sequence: TGCAGTGCTCGGGACAGGGAAAAACTGTTTTTT. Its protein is CSARDREKLFF.

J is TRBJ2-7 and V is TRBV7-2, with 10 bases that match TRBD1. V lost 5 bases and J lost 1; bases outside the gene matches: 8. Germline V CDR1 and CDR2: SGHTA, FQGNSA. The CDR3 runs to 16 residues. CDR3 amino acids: CASSSDRGRGSYEQYF. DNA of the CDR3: TGTGCCAGCAGCAGTGACAGGGGGCGGGGGTCCTACGAGCAGTACTTC.

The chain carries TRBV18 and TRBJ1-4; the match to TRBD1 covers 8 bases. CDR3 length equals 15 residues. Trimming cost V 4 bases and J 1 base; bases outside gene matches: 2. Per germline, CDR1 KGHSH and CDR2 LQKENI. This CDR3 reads CASSQTGGTNEKLFF. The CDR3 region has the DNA TGTGCCAGCTCACAAACAGGGGGAACTAATGAAAAACTGTTTTTT.

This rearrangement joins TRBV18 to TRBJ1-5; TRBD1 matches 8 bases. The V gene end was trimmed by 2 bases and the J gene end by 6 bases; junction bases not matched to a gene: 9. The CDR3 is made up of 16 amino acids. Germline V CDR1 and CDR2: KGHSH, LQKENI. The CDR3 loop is CASSPASGGAGQPQHF. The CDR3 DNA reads TGTGCCAGCTCACCAGCATCAGGGGGCGCGGGTCAGCCCCAGCATTTT.

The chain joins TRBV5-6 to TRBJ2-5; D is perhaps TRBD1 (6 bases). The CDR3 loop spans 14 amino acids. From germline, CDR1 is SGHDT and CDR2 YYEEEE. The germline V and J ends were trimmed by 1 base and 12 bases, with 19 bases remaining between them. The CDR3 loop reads CASSLPDSVPSKYF. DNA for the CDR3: TGTGCCAGCAGCTTGCCGGACAGTGTCCCTTCAAAGTACTTC.

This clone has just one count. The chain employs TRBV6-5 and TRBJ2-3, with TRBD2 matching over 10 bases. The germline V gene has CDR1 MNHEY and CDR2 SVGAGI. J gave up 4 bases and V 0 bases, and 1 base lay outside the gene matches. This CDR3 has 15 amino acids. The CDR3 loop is CASSYSAGGPDTQYF. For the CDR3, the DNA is TGTGCCAGCAGTTACTCAGCGGGGGGGCCAGATACGCAGTATTTT.

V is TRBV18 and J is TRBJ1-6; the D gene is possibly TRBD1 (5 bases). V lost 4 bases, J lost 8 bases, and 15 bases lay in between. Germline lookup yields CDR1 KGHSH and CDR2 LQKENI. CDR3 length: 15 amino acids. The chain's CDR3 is CASSLDSGGDSPLHF. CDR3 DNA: TGTGCCAGCTCACTCGATTCGGGGGGAGATTCACCCCTCCACTTT.

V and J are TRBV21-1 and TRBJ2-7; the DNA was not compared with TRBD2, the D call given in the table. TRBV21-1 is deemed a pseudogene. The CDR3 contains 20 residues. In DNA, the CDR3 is TGTGCCAGCAGCAACCGGACTAGCGGCCAGAAAAGGGGGAGCTCCTACGAGCAGTACTTC. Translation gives CASSNRTSGQKRGSSYEQYF.

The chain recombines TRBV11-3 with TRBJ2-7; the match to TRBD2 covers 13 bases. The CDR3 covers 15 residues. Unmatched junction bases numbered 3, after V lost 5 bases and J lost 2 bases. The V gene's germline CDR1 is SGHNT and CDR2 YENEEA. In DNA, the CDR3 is TGTGCCAGCAGCCCTGGACTAGCGGGAGCCTACGAGCAGTACTTC. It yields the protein CASSPGLAGAYEQYF. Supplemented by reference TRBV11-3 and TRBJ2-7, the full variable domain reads EAGVVQSPRYKIIEKKQPVAFWCNPISGHNTLYWYLQNLGQGPELLIRYENEEAVDDSQLPKDRFSAERLKGVDSTLKIQPAELGDSAVYLCASSPGLAGAYEQYFGPGTRLTVT.

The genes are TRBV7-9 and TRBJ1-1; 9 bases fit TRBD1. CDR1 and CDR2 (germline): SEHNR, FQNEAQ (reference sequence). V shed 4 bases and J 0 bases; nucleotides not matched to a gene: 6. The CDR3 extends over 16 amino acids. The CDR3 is CASSSRDRALNTEAFF. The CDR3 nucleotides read TGTGCCAGCAGCTCCCGGGACAGGGCATTGAACACTGAAGCTTTCTTT.

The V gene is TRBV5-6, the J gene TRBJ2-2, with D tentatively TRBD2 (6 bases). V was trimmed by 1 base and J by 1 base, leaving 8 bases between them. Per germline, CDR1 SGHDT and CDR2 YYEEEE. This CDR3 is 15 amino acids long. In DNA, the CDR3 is TGTGCCAGCAGCTTGATCGGGGGGAACACCGGGGAGCTGTTTTTT. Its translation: CASSLIGGNTGELFF.

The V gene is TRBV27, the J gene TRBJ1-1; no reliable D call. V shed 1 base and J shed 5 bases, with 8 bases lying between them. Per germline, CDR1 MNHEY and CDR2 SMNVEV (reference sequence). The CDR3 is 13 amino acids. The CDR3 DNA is TGTGCCAGCAGTTTATACGGGTCTACTGAAGCTTTCTTT. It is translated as CASSLYGSTEAFF.

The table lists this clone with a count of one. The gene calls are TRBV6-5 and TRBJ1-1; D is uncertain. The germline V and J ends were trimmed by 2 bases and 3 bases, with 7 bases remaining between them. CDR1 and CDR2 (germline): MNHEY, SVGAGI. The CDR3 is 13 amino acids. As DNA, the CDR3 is TGTGCCAGCAGTTACAGAGAGTACACTGAAGCTTTCTTT. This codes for CASSYREYTEAFF.

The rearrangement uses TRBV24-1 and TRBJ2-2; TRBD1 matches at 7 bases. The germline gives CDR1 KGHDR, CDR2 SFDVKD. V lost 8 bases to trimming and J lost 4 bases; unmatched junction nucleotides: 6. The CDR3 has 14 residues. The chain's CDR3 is CATNRGPGTGELFF. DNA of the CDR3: TGTGCCACCAACAGGGGCCCGGGCACCGGGGAGCTGTTTTTT.

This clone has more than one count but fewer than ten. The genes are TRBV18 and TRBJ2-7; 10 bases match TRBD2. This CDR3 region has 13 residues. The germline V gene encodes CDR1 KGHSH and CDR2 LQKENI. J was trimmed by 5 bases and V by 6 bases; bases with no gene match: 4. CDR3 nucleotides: TGTGCCAGCTCCCTCGGACTAGCGGACGAGCAGTACTTC. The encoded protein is CASSLGLADEQYF.

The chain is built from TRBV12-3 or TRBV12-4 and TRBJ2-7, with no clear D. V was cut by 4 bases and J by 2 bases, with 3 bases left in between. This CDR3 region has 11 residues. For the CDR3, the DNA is TGTGCCAGCAGTTCTACCTACGAGCAGTACTTC. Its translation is CASSSTYEQYF.

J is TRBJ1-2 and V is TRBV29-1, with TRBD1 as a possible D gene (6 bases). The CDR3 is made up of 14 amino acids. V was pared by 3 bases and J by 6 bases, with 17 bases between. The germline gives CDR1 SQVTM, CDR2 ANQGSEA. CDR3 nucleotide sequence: TGCAGCGTTGATCTATCCGGGACACCAAATGGCTACACCTTC. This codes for CSVDLSGTPNGYTF. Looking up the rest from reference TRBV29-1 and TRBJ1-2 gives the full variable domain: SAVISQKPSRDICQRGTSLTIQCQVDSQVTMMFWYRQQPGQSLTLIATANQGSEATYESGFVIDKFPISRPNLTFSTLTVSNMSPEDSSIYLCSVDLSGTPNGYTFGSGTRLTVV.

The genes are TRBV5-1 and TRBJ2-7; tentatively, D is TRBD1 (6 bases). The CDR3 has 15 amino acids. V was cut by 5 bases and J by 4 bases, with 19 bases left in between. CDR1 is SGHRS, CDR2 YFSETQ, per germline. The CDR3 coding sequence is TGCGCCAGCAGTCGTCAGGGGCTAGCTGGGTACGAGCAGTACTTC. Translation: CASSRQGLAGYEQYF.

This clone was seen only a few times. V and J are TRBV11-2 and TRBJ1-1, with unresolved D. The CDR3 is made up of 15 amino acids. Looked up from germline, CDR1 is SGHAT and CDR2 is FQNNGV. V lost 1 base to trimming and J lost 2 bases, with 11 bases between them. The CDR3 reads CASSLVAGINTEAFF. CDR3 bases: TGTGCCAGCAGCTTAGTGGCGGGGATCAACACTGAAGCTTTCTTT.

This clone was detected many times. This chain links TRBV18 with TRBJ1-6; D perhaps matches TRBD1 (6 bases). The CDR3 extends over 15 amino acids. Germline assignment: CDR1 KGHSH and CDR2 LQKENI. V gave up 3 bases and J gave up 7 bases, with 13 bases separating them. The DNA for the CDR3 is TGTGCCAGCTCACCGACGACAGGCGGAAATTCACCCCTCCACTTT. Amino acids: CASSPTTGGNSPLHF.